This TCR beta chain is drawn from a study of blood T cell repertoires in COVID-19. As for the study in general: PBMCs, B-cell-depleted T cells, or T cells provided the cDNA or gDNA that made up the material.

Germline values: CDR1 SGHAT, CDR2 FQNNGV. The CDR3 totals 12 residues. The junction had 4 bases not matched to a gene; V was cut back by 1 base and J by 12 bases. As originally analysed: It was from reference gene primer amplification that nucleated cell counts were estimated. Assay: immunoSEQ multiplex PCR; the TCRdb copy retains only in-frame clones and omits some. The D gene and trimming were derived from the DNA, and the V and J assignments and clone size from that table. This repertoire shows around 94,000 clones, more than 75% found once; its top ten account for less than 5%. This receptor was obtained from a human donor in a cohort sampled during active COVID-19. Sequencing was performed on peripheral blood. The rearrangement joins TRBV11-2 to TRBJ2-5, with 8 bases aligning to TRBD2. CDR3 bases: TGTGCCAGCAGCTTAGGGACTAGCTCAAAGTACTTC. Protein: CASSLGTSSKYF.